The clone carrying this TCR beta chain was counted a single time. What it binds is not known. Patients underwent thyroid surgery, and none had received any treatment before it. These data belong to a study of metastatic and nonmetastatic thyroid tumors. Study at large: The authors compared repertoires across blood and tumor or nodule tissue from malignant and benign thyroid patients.

TCRdb redid the clone calls on the PCR reads using MiXCR. The sample consists of about 8,000 clones, around 27% of them appearing once. Findings and caveats of the study: Across blood and tumor, TCR beta diversity in malignant thyroid tumors was reportedly significantly higher than in benign nodules.

In germline, CDR1 is GTSNPN, CDR2 SVGIG (reference sequence). With V trimmed by 3 bases and J by 2 bases, 8 bases remained unmatched. The CDR3 totals 15 residues. The TCR comes from a female donor with papillary thyroid cancer or a benign thyroid nodule (not recorded which). Some clones in this sample may be carry-over from other donors' samples. Sequences were obtained from adjacent normal tissue. The V call is TRBV30, the J call TRBJ2-3; 7 bases are shared with TRBD1. Written as DNA, the CDR3 is TGTGCCTGGAGCCTAGGGGGCAGAAACACAGATACGCAGTATTTT. The encoded protein is CAWSLGGRNTDTQYF.